This TCR beta chain was identified in a study of neurological immune-mediated disorders (dated by TCRdb to between 2018 and 2021). Background on the whole study: Using UMI-based sequencing, the study compared peripheral blood TCR-beta repertoires from patients with HTLV-I-associated myelopathy (HAM/TSP), patients with multiple sclerosis, and healthy controls. The cohort included some 68 subjects: approximately 14 with HAM/TSP, approximately 35 with multiple sclerosis, and around 20 healthy controls. Longitudinal samples, technical triplicates and paired sorted CD4+ and CD8+ T-cell subsets, alongside PBMC samples, were included among the 106 TCR-beta libraries. Longitudinal HAM/TSP donors and healthy donors each had 3 time-points at intervals of roughly 3-40 months. Here is what the overall study found, with its caveats: Expanded clones from different subjects shared no identical CDR3 amino acid sequences, which suggests that TCR-beta repertoires were private in all groups. TCR clonal expansion was highest in HAM/TSP patients and lowest in MS patients, with MS patients falling below even healthy controls.

cDNA was synthesized by template-switch 5'RACE using a primer with a 10-nucleotide random unique molecular identifier that tagged each TCR transcript. Every sequencing run covered 15-18 subjects and yielded more than 160 million TCR-beta sequences. The RNeasy kit was used for extraction of total RNA. TCR-beta VDJ regions were amplified with primers for the TCR constant region and the 5'RACE anchor, using the KAPA Real-time Library Amplification kit. A first PCR added sample indexes and Illumina adaptors, after which a second PCR increased the library yield. After Ampure bead purification, the TCR product of roughly 650 bp was size-selected on a 2% E-gel SizeSelection system. Library quality was checked on a Bioanalyzer, concentration was measured with Qubit, and libraries were quantified with the Kapa Library Quantification kit before pooling. Paired-end 2 x 150 bp sequencing of the libraries was performed on an Illumina HiSeq 2500. To increase sequence diversity, roughly 24-31% phiX was spiked into each library pool. On the authors' methods: Quality-filtered reads were processed with the UMI-based MiGEC pipeline, and over 85% of raw TCR sequences were removed by the MiGEC pipeline during error correction. VDJ genes were aligned to IMGT germline references, and each clonotype was defined by a unique CDR3 amino acid sequence together with V-J genes. Clonal expansion, Shannon diversity, and CDR3 relatedness (CalcPairwiseDistances, ClusterSamples) were evaluated with VDJtools, and phylogenetic trees were built with CLCbio workbench. A clone was classed as expanded if it had 8 or more unique UMIs, a cutoff based on coefficient-of-variation modelling across technical triplicates. Using fastp trimming at Q25 and MiXCR clonotype assembly, TCRdb reanalyzed the public sequencing data and kept in-frame beta chains. Each entry is one CDR3 protein sequence, shown with its most common DNA and genes. The V and J calls reflect TCRdb's pipeline rather than the authors' work. The sample table records around 100,000 distinct CDR3 sequences; 10% to 12% of these occur just once. Around 3.3% of the sample is held by the ten biggest clonotypes.

For CDR1 and CDR2, the germline V gene (reference sequence) lists MNHEY and SMNVEV. Including the terminal cysteine and phenylalanine, the CDR3 comprises 16 residues. The read is trimmed to its CDR3 DNA, 48 bases read in frame from base 1. Trimming at the junction amounts to 4 bases on V and 5 bases on J, and the germline ends lie 20 bases apart. This clonotype was recorded many times. What this receptor recognizes is not known. Base-call qualities are not available, and no considerably larger clone is one nucleotide away. The time point label here, explained by the study, means: longitudinal time-point 3. Unsorted PBMC libraries were generated from 2 million PBMCs stored in RNAlater at -80 °C until RNA extraction. Peripheral blood underwent Ficoll-Hypaque density gradient centrifugation to isolate PBMCs, which were then cryopreserved in liquid nitrogen.

The receptor was derived from a female donor with HTLV-1-associated myelopathy (HAM/TSP). Sequencing input: PBMCs. The chain was built from TRBV27 and TRBJ2-5; the D gene lacks a confident call. CDR3 loop: CASSSTWGRVGETQYF. The nucleotide sequence reads as follows: TGTGCCAGCAGTTCAACCTGGGGTAGGGTAGGGGAGACCCAGTACTTC.